This T cell receptor (beta chain) was profiled in a study of T cell repertoires in cytomegalovirus infection. In the study overall: Public TCR beta signatures marked donors with CMV infection and the matching HLA.

This clonotype appeared once. Its cognate antigen is unknown. The V end lost 4 bases, the J end lost 6 bases, and 21 bases lay between the germline ends. CDR1 MDHEN and CDR2 SYDVKM come from the germline V gene. CDR3 length: 16 residues. TCRdb ran MiXCR on the reads and lists one entry per CDR3 protein. This repertoire shows roughly 990,000 distinct CDR3 sequences, about a third found once; its top ten account for 13%. Study-level results: CMV-specific HLA-C-restricted TCR beta clonotypes dominated the ex vivo response.

This chain uses TRBV28 with TRBJ1-2; maybe TRBD1 (5 bases). This clonotype was obtained from a human donor in good health (CMV status not recorded). Some clones in this sample may be carry-over from other donors' samples. The sequences come from cultured CD8+ T cells from PBMCs, collected from culture after CMV antigen stimulation. The CDR3 DNA is TGTGCCAGCAGTTATATCGGTCGGGGCAGGGCCGATGGCTACACCTTC. Amino acid sequence: CASSYIGRGRADGYTF.